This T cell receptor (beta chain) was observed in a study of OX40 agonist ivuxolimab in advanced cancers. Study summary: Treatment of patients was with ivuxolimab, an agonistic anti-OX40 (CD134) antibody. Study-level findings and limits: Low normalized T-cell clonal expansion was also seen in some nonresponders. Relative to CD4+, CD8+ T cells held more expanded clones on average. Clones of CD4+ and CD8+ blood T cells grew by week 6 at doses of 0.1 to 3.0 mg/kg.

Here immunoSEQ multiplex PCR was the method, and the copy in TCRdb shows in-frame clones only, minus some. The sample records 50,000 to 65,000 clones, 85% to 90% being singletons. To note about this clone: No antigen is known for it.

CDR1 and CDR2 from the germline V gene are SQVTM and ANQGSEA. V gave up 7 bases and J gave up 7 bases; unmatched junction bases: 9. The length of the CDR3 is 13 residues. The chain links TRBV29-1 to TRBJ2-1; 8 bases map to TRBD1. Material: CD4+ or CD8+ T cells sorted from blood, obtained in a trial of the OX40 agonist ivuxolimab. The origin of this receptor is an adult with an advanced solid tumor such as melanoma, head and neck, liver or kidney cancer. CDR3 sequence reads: CSARQGIVNEQFF. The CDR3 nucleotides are TGCAGCGCCCGACAGGGGATTGTTAATGAGCAGTTCTTC.